These 29 T cell receptor beta chains share one sample of origin, sequenced in a study of prognosis after radiotherapy for stage I lung cancer. The study amplified the TCR beta CDR3 region from genomic DNA. This amplification was carried out by two rounds of multiplex PCR. Amplification during the initial PCR round employed primers specific to each TRBV and TRBJ gene. TCRdb used MiXCR to reprocess the multiplex PCR reads, holding one entry per CDR3 protein. Here the sample spans over 11,000 distinct CDR3 sequences, less than 35% being singletons. The sequencing used PBMCs, collected before or after stereotactic body radiation therapy (not recorded which). The source of these receptors is a donor aged 50 or older with non-small cell lung cancer.

In its sample, this clonotype is medium-sized. The chain employs TRBV13 and TRBJ2-2; D uncertain. Trimming removed 2 bases from V and 7 bases from J, with 5 bases in between. The CDR3 runs 12 residues. Germline V CDR1 and CDR2: PRHDT, FYEKMQ (reference sequence). In nucleotides, the CDR3 is TGTGCCAGCAGCTTAAAAGTCGGGGAGCTGTTTTTT. Protein: CASSLKVGELFF.

The sample holds one count of this clonotype. The chain links TRBV6-1 to TRBJ2-5; 8 bases are a match to TRBD2. Per the germline V gene, CDR1 is MNHNS and CDR2 is SASEGT. V trimming: 5 bases; J trimming: 0 bases; junction bases outside the gene matches: 11. The CDR3 sequence is 17 residues long. CDR3: CASSRSGLEGYQETQYF. The CDR3 DNA sequence: TGTGCCAGCAGTAGATCGGGACTAGAGGGGTACCAAGAGACCCAGTACTTC.

Concerning this clonotype itself: A far larger clone is just one base off, so this is likely a read error. The genes are TRBV6-2 or TRBV6-3 and TRBJ1-1; 9 positions match TRBD1. The CDR3 runs 16 residues. Germline loops: CDR1 MNHEY, CDR2 SVGEGT. The CDR3 sequence: CASSPSSRDRDTEALF. The DNA for the CDR3 is TGTGCCAGCAGCCCCTCTTCCCGGGACAGGGACACTGAAGCTTTATTT.

Points on this clonotype: At one boundary the junction diverges from the germline segment, which might be a read error. The rearrangement joins TRBV15 to TRBJ1-6; D possibly corresponds to TRBD1 (5 bases). CDR1 and CDR2 from the germline V gene are LNHNV and YYDKDF (reference sequence). The CDR3 covers 15 residues. The CDR3 sequence is CATSRGGSYNSHLHF. The CDR3 DNA reads as TGTGCCACCAGCAGAGGGGGCAGTTATAATTCACACCTCCACTTT.

The chain uses TRBV28 and TRBJ2-1; 12 bases agree with TRBD2. Germline V gene sequence: CDR1 MDHEN, CDR2 SYDVKM. The CDR3 contains 15 residues. Germline trimming cut 4 bases from V and 6 bases from J; bases unmatched to any gene: 4. CDR3 region: CASSSLAGGLNEQFF. In DNA, the CDR3 is TGTGCCAGCAGTTCCCTAGCGGGAGGGCTCAATGAGCAGTTCTTC. The full variable domain, completed using reference TRBV28 and TRBJ2-1, is DVKVTQSSRYLVKRTGEKVFLECVQDMDHENMFWYRQDPGLGLRLIYFSYDVKMKEKGDIPEGYSVSREKKERFSLILESASTNQTSMYLCASSSLAGGLNEQFFGPGTRLTVL.

On this clonotype: One base separates it from a far larger clone, so it is likely a read error. The rearrangement uses TRBV6-4 and TRBJ2-7; D possibly matches TRBD1 or TRBD2 (6 bases each). CDR1 is MRHNA, CDR2 SNTAGT, per germline. There are 12 residues in the CDR3. The V end lost 10 bases, the J end lost 4 bases, and 14 bases lay between the germline ends. In DNA form, the CDR3 reads TGTGCCATGTGGGGGGCATTATACGAGCAGTACTTC. This sequence encodes CAMWGALYEQYF.

In this sample, this clonotype is medium-sized. J is TRBJ1-6 and V is TRBV30; D gene ambiguous. The CDR3 is 15 amino acids. From germline, CDR1 is GTSNPN and CDR2 SVGIG (reference sequence). V lost 1 base, J lost 5 bases, and 12 bases lay in between. The CDR3 loop reads CAWSGLSGDNSPLHF. CDR3 nucleotides: TGTGCCTGGAGTGGTCTGTCCGGGGATAATTCACCCCTCCACTTT.

This clonotype showed up many times. V is TRBV14 and J is TRBJ2-7, with D tentatively TRBD1 (6 bases). The V end lost 4 bases, the J end lost 3 bases, and 10 bases lay between the germline ends. The germline CDR1 and CDR2 sequences are SGHDN and FVKESK. The CDR3 contains 13 residues. The CDR3 sequence is CASSPLGGYEQYF. CDR3 DNA sequence: TGTGCCAGCAGCCCCCTAGGGGGCTACGAGCAGTACTTC.

This clonotype showed up just a few times. This chain connects TRBV7-2 to TRBJ2-5; the D gene is possibly TRBD1 (6 bases). Germline CDR1 SGHTA, CDR2 FQGNSA. Between the trimmed V and J ends, which lost 5 bases and 0 bases, there was a span of 16 bases. This CDR3 spans 16 amino acids. CDR3 DNA: TGTGCCAGCAGCCCTGGAGGACAGCCGTACCAAGAGACCCAGTACTTC. It is translated as CASSPGGQPYQETQYF. The full variable domain, rest sourced from reference TRBV7-2 and TRBJ2-5, is GAGVSQSPSNKVTEKGKDVELRCDPISGHTALYWYRQSLGQGLEFLIYFQGNSAPDKSGLPSDRFSAERTGGSVSTLTIQRTQQEDSAVYLCASSPGGQPYQETQYFGPGTRLLVL.

This clonotype is labeled as medium-sized (0.01 to 0.1%). V is TRBV20-1 and J is TRBJ1-6; D not resolved. The V gene lost 3 bases and the J gene lost 11 bases, with 5 bases spanning the gap. The CDR3 loop spans 10 amino acids. In germline, CDR1 is DFQATT, CDR2 SNEGSKA (reference sequence). The CDR3 DNA sequence: TGCAGTGCTAGTCATCCACCCCTCCACTTT. Protein sequence: CSASHPPLHF.

In DNA, the CDR3 is TGCAGTGCTAGAGACCCGGTCCAGCGGGCCCACGAAAAGTACTTC. Encoded protein: CSARDPVQRAHEKYF. The chain couples TRBV20-1 to TRBJ2-7; perhaps TRBD2 as D (6 bases). CDR1 and CDR2 (germline): DFQATT, SNEGSKA (reference sequence). V was trimmed by 0 bases and J by 11 bases, leaving 23 bases between them. This CDR3 has 15 residues.

This clonotype was recorded at least ten times. The V call is TRBV3-1, the J call TRBJ2-3; no clear D gene. The CDR3 contains 12 residues. Between the trimmed V and J ends, which lost 3 bases and 6 bases, there was a span of 7 bases. Germline V CDR1 and CDR2: LGHDT, YNNKEL (reference sequence). The CDR3 DNA is TGTGCCAGCAGCCAGCTAGGGGATACGCAGTATTTT. This encodes CASSQLGDTQYF.

Remarks on this clonotype: A far larger clone is one nucleotide away, so this likely arose from a read error. V and J are TRBV6-2 or TRBV6-3 and TRBJ1-2, with D uncertain. Germline loops: CDR1 MNHEY, CDR2 SVGEGT. The CDR3 contains 15 residues. Between the trimmed V and J ends, which lost 5 bases and 4 bases, there was a span of 17 bases. The CDR3 nucleotides are TGTGCCAGCAGTGAATCGTGGGCTCTCTCCTATGGCTACACCTTC. It encodes CASSESWALSYGYTF.

This clonotype was observed at least ten times. The chain couples TRBV9 to TRBJ1-6; D remains unclear. V was clipped by 0 bases and J by 7 bases, with 11 bases between them. This CDR3 is 15 amino acids long. Germline lookup yields CDR1 SGDLS and CDR2 YYNGEE. Written as DNA, the CDR3 is TGTGCCAGCAGCGTAGGCAATGAAGAGAATTCACCCCTCCACTTT. This gives the protein CASSVGNEENSPLHF. The full variable domain, completed using reference TRBV9 and TRBJ1-6, is DSGVTQTPKHLITATGQRVTLRCSPRSGDLSVYWYQQSLDQGLQFLIQYYNGEERAKGNILERFSAQQFPDLHSELNLSSLELGDSALYFCASSVGNEENSPLHFGNGTRLTVT.

This clonotype is medium-sized (0.01 to 0.1%) within its sample. The V call is TRBV28, the J call TRBJ2-7, with 8 bases matching TRBD2. The length of the CDR3 is 14 residues. The J segment lost 6 bases and the V segment lost 5 bases, leaving 9 bases of the junction unmatched. In germline, CDR1 is MDHEN, CDR2 SYDVKM. CDR3 protein: CASSPTGTRGEQYF. CDR3 coding DNA: TGTGCCAGCAGTCCGACGGGGACTAGAGGCGAGCAGTACTTC.

This clonotype qualifies as medium-sized. CDR3 loop: CASNKASGITGELFF. CDR3 in DNA: TGTGCCAGTAATAAGGCTAGCGGAATCACCGGGGAGCTGTTTTTT. V gene TRBV19 combines with J gene TRBJ2-2, with TRBD2 identical over 7 bases. Germline-derived CDR1 and CDR2 are LNHDA and SQIVND (reference sequence). The junction had 9 bases not matched to a gene; V was cut back by 7 bases and J by 4 bases. This CDR3 is 15 amino acids long.

This clonotype was detected many times. The chain has TRBV10-3 and TRBJ1-2, with 9 bases aligning to TRBD1. The V and J ends lost 7 bases and 4 bases, in that order; junction bases with no gene match: 10. The CDR3 has 15 residues. The germline V gene has CDR1 ENHRY and CDR2 SYGVKD. CDR3 sequence reads: CAITPTGGGFYGYTF. CDR3 nucleotide sequence: TGTGCCATCACTCCCACAGGGGGCGGGTTCTATGGCTACACCTTC.

With respect to this clonotype: A far more abundant clone sits one base away, making this likely a read error. The V call is TRBV6-5, the J call TRBJ2-7; 14 nucleotides line up with TRBD2. In germline, CDR1 is MNHEY, CDR2 SVGAGI. V lost 3 bases to trimming and J lost 4 bases; unmatched junction nucleotides: 5. The CDR3 has 16 amino acids. The CDR3: CASSYGTSGRGYEQYF. CDR3 coding DNA: TGTGCCAGCAGTTATGGGACTAGCGGGAGAGGATACGAGCAGTACTTC.

This clonotype was counted many times. This chain uses TRBV20-1 with TRBJ2-1, with 8 nucleotides matching TRBD2. J was trimmed by 4 bases and V by 4 bases; bases with no gene match: 12. Germline lookup yields CDR1 DFQATT and CDR2 SNEGSKA (reference sequence). The CDR3 loop spans 16 amino acids. CDR3 in amino acids: CSAKSGGAGVYNEQFF. CDR3 DNA sequence: TGCAGTGCTAAGAGTGGAGGAGCGGGGGTTTACAATGAGCAGTTCTTC.

V is TRBV19 and J is TRBJ2-7; no definite D call. CDR1 and CDR2 (germline): LNHDA, SQIVND (reference sequence). CDR3 length equals 14 residues. CDR3 in DNA: TGTGGCAGCCAGGCGAGCAGGATCTCCTACGAGCAGTACTTC. This codes for CGSQASRISYEQYF.

Ten or more counts support this clonotype. V usage is TRBV19 and J usage is TRBJ1-3, with 7 bases identical to TRBD1. CDR3 length: 17 amino acids. CDR1 and CDR2 (germline): LNHDA, SQIVND (reference sequence). With V trimmed by 1 base and J by 0 bases, 6 bases remained unmatched. The CDR3 reads CASSIGGDSYSGNTIYF. CDR3 bases: TGTGCCAGTAGTATAGGAGGGGACAGCTACTCTGGAAACACCATATATTTT.

This clonotype has at least ten counts. This chain uses TRBV10-2 with TRBJ1-1; D is unresolved. Trimming took 6 bases from V and 11 from J, leaving 19 bases between them. The CDR3 consists of 13 residues. In germline, CDR1 is WSHSY, CDR2 SAAADI. The CDR3 region is CASRGRVERHAFF. DNA for the CDR3: TGCGCCAGCAGAGGAAGGGTCGAAAGACACGCTTTCTTT.

By share of the sample, this clonotype is medium-sized. A junction boundary mismatches the germline segment, possibly from a read error. The chain combines TRBV2 with TRBJ1-6; D is uncertain. The CDR3 runs to 14 residues. CDR1 is SNHLY and CDR2 is FYNNEI in the germline V gene. CDR3 amino acids: CARSDTRGDSPLHF. The CDR3 DNA sequence: TGTGCCAGGAGTGACACCCGTGGCGATTCACCCCTCCACTTT.

Many counts were recorded for this clonotype. The gene calls are TRBV3-1 and TRBJ1-2, with D perhaps matching TRBD1 (6 bases). V gave up 0 bases and J gave up 8 bases, with 28 bases separating them. The CDR3 spans 19 residues. Germline assignment: CDR1 LGHDT and CDR2 YNNKEL (reference sequence). The CDR3 loop is CASSQDVGQGPVAYGGYTF. For the CDR3, the DNA is TGTGCCAGCAGCCAAGACGTGGGTCAGGGGCCTGTCGCTTATGGAGGCTACACCTTC.

This clonotype was observed at least ten times. The genes are TRBV3-1 and TRBJ2-5; D unresolved. The V end lost 2 bases, the J end lost 1 base, and 11 bases lay between the germline ends. Germline V gene lookup returns CDR1 LGHDT and CDR2 YNNKEL (reference sequence). The CDR3 length is 15 residues. The CDR3 region is CASSQSQLTQETQYF. CDR3 coding DNA: TGTGCCAGCAGCCAAAGTCAACTAACCCAAGAGACCCAGTACTTC.

This clonotype was seen at least ten times. The J gene is TRBJ1-1, the V gene TRBV5-6, with 7 nucleotides matching TRBD1. Losses at the gene ends were 7 bases for V and 5 bases for J; bases not matched to a gene: 11. The germline CDR1 and CDR2 sequences are SGHDT and YYEEEE. The CDR3 extends over 14 amino acids. Here the CDR3 reads CASRQTGYGTEAFF. In nucleotides, the CDR3 is TGTGCCAGCCGCCAGACAGGGTACGGAACTGAAGCTTTCTTT.

In its sample, this clonotype was seen a few times. Just one base apart from a much larger clone, this may be a read error. The chain recombines TRBV4-1 with TRBJ2-1, with D uncertain. Germline V CDR1 and CDR2: MGHRA, YSYEKL. CDR3 length: 15 amino acids. V was shortened by 4 bases and J by 2 bases, with 12 bases between the two germline ends. CDR3 in amino acids: CASSPKATTYNEQFF. The CDR3 DNA follows: TGCGCCAGCAGCCCGAAAGCAACTACCTACAATGAGCAGTTCTTC.

The count of this clonotype is one. A far larger clone is one nucleotide away, so this likely arose from a read error. The chain employs TRBV7-9 and TRBJ2-2; 10 bases fit TRBD2. Germline CDR1 and CDR2: SEHNR and FQNEAQ (reference sequence). The CDR3 length is 16 residues. CDR3 in amino acids: CAISAEAGGPNGELFF. CDR3 DNA: TGTGCCATCAGCGCGGAAGCGGGAGGGCCGAACGGGGAGCTGTTTTTT.

Ten or more counts support this clonotype. This chain uses TRBV20-1 with TRBJ2-4; 9 positions match TRBD2. V was pared by 5 bases and J by 8 bases, with 16 bases of the junction left unmatched. The CDR3 length is 16 residues. Per the germline V gene, CDR1 is DFQATT and CDR2 is SNEGSKA (reference sequence). CDR3 in amino acids: CSAPPSGAGRKHIQYF. CDR3 sequence (DNA): TGCAGTGCTCCACCTAGCGGGGCGGGGAGGAAGCACATTCAGTACTTC.